This T cell receptor beta chain was sequenced in a study of cytomegalovirus exposure and HLA in healthy donors. Study details: The roughly 120 million unique TCR beta sequences, from roughly 180 million T cells, were found by an earlier analysis.

Primers: 60 Vbeta forward and 13 Jbeta reverse. Clones were read by immunoSEQ multiplex PCR, and TCRdb kept only the in-frame ones, dropping some. The table includes approximately 140,000 clones, 80% detected once. This clone was counted a single time. Its antigen is not identified. The junction shows a germline mismatch at one end, possibly a read error. General study results and limits: Being productive about 90% or about 30% of the time was typical of most TCR beta V segments in an earlier analysis.

Per the germline V gene, CDR1 is MNHEY and CDR2 is SMNVEV (reference sequence). The CDR3 is made up of 15 amino acids. Material for sequencing was PBMCs. V gene TRBV27 combines with J gene TRBJ1-4; D gene ambiguous. The sequence was obtained from a woman aged 40 to 50 in good health and CMV-seronegative. The CDR3, as DNA: TGTCCCAGCAGTTTACGAGCGGCGAGTAATGAAAAACTGTTTTTT. Encoded protein: CPSSLRAASNEKLFF.